Included here is one TCR beta chain sequence, with context. What this receptor recognizes is not known. The sequenced fragment ends 3 residues before the CDR3 boundary, so the rest is inferred from the germline J gene. Relative to germline, V is missing 4 bases and J is missing 7 bases, with 4 bases of the junction outside any gene match. For CDR1 and CDR2, the germline V gene (reference sequence) lists LNHDA and SQIVND. From its cysteine to its phenylalanine, the CDR3 spans 14 amino acids. The CDR3 was read in part: 33 bases, with the frame set at base 1. The data are from a study of T cells in women clearing cervical HPV infection (dated by TCRdb to 2016 to 2019). For the wider study: Cases were some 26 women with histologically confirmed HPV16-related CIN3 or worse, including 2 invasive cancers. Cases had a median age of about 34 years compared with approximately 41 for controls, and baseline characteristics showed no significant differences between the groups. In the parent cohort, 9,000 to 13,000 women aged 18 or older were enrolled in Guanacaste, Costa Rica, during about 1992 to 1994 and were followed for seven years. Blood from cases was drawn at the visit where the lesion was first identified, while blood from controls was drawn once the infection was no longer detected. This exploratory proof-of-principle case-control study, nested within the Guanacaste HPV Natural History Study in Costa Rica, compared TCR repertoires among women with different cervical HPV16 outcomes. Five blinded duplicates per group were added as quality controls, giving 60 or so samples: 50 or so participants and roughly 10 replicates. The controls were 25 or so women whose single incident HPV16 infection cleared within 12 months with no development of precancer or cancer. For cases, a median interval of approximately 140 days, with an interquartile range of 90 to 200 days, was observed between lesion detection and blood sampling. Cases and controls were matched on age within five years and on year of sample collection. Because only a few women had HLA typing data, the possibility that HLA type acted as a confounder could not be ruled out.

TCR beta CDR3 regions were amplified by multiplex PCR using the immunoSEQ assay from an average of about 1,200 ng genomic DNA per sample. The assay corrected primer bias using a complete synthetic TCR repertoire to establish an amplification baseline. Amplicons were sequenced on the Illumina platform. Under the source paper's analysis protocol: Sequences were error-corrected by clustering with frequency ratios and a modified nearest-neighbor algorithm and were then analyzed in the immunoSEQ Analyzer with IMGT gene definitions. TCR richness and evenness were averaged over 20 rarefaction repeats at each rarefaction depth, excluding samples with fewer sequences than the depth. Relative abundances of V, D and J genes were compared between groups using Wilcoxon rank sum tests, with FDR correction applied. For the blinded duplicates, the intraclass correlation was nearly 96% for TCR richness and averaged approximately 76% across roughly 72 gene segments. Held by TCRdb, this immuneACCESS table contains in-frame sequences only and omits some clones. Under half of the omission traces to an unresolved V gene where checked; the cause of the rest is unknown. That table gives V, J and clone size, and the DNA gave D and trimming. The record for this sample contains fewer than 30,000 clones. Around 3.5% of the sample is held by the ten biggest clonotypes.

Every participant had a single incident cervical HPV16 infection, and women with prevalent HPV16 infections were excluded. Cervical HPV DNA was detected with MY09/MY11 PCR, and genotyping was done with dot-blot hybridization. Fifteen mL of heparinized blood were centrifuged, and the buffy coat was aliquoted, frozen at -30°C, then stored at -80°C. QIAGEN kits were used to extract genomic DNA from the buffy coat specimens. Study-wide conclusions, independent of this receptor: Cases were distinguished from controls with an estimated AUC of over 0.75 by random forest classifiers combining richness and V gene abundances. The cross-sectional design could not show whether associations preceded infection or resulted from it; effector/memory subsets and HPV-specific T cells were not isolated. CIN3+ cases had significantly higher TCR repertoire richness than controls across sequencing depths, but evenness did not differ between the groups. Because the number of T cells in each sample was unknown, differences in richness could reflect differing T-cell content rather than repertoire biology. Lower TRBV6-7 relative abundance was observed in cases than in controls (roughly 0.12% versus 0.15%; Bonferroni P = 0.0008).

The receptor comes from a woman aged 18-70 years with a cervical HPV16 infection that either progressed to CIN3+ or cleared (not recorded which). Sequenced input: blood buffy coat. This receptor chain uses TRBV19 and TRBJ2-2; TRBD1 lines up with 9 middle nucleotides. The covered CDR3 bases are TGTGCCAGTAGTACCACAGGGGGCGGCGGGGAG. This translates into CASSTTGGGGE. The CDR3 in full is CASSTTGGGGELFF.